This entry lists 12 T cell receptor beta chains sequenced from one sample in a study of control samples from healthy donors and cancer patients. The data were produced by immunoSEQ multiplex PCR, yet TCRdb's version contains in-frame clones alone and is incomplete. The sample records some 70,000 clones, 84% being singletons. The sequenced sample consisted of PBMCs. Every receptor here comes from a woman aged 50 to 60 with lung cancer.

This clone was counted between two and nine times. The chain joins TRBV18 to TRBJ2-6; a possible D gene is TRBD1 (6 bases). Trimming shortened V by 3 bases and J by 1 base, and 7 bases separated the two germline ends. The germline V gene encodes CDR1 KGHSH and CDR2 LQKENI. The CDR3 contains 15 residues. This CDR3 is CASSPDRSGANVLTF. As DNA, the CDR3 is TGTGCCAGCTCACCGGACAGATCTGGGGCCAACGTCCTGACTTTC.

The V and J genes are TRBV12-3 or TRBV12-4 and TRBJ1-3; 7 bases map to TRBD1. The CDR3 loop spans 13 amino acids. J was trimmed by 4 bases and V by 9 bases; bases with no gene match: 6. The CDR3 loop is CASMTGLGNTIYF. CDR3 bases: TGTGCCAGTATGACAGGGCTAGGAAACACCATATATTTT.

CDR3 amino acids: CATSHGWDIQYF. The CDR3 DNA sequence: TGTGCCACCAGCCACGGGTGGGACATTCAGTACTTC. The chain links TRBV15 to TRBJ2-4; unclear D gene. This CDR3 region has 12 residues. Trimming removed 5 bases at V and 8 bases at J, with 10 bases between. Germline V gene data show CDR1 as LNHNV and CDR2 as YYDKDF (reference sequence). The full variable domain, in which reference TRBV15 and TRBJ2-4 provide the parts outside the CDR3, is DAMVIQNPRYQVTQFGKPVTLSCSQTLNHNVMYWYQQKSSQAPKLLFHYYDKDFNNEADTPDNFQSRRPNTSFCFLDIRSPGLGDTAMYLCATSHGWDIQYFGAGTRLSVL.

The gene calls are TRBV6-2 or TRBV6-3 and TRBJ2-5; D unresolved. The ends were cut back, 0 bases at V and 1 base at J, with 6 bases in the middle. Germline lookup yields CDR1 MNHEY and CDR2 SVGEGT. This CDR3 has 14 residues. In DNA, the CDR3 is TGTGCCAGCAGTTACTCGAGCCTCCAAGAGACCCAGTACTTC. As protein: CASSYSSLQETQYF.

The CDR3 coding sequence is TGTGCCAGCAGCTTCCGGGACAGGAACTATGGCTACACCTTC. Its protein is CASSFRDRNYGYTF. The rearrangement uses TRBV28 and TRBJ1-2, with 8 bases aligning to TRBD1. The germline CDR1 and CDR2 sequences are MDHEN and SYDVKM. The CDR3 loop spans 14 amino acids. The V segment lost 6 bases and the J segment 2 bases; nucleotides outside the gene matches: 5.

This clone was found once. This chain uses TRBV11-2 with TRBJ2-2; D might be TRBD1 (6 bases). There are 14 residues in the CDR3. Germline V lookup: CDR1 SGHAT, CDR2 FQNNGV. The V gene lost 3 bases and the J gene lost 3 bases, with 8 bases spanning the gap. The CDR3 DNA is TGTGCCAGCAGCTTCTGGACAGACACCGGGGAGCTGTTTTTT. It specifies CASSFWTDTGELFF.

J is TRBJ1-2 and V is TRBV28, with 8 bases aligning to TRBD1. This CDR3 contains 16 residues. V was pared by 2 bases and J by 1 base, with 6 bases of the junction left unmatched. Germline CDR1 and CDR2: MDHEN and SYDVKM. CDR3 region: CASSLSRDRLNYGYTF. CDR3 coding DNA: TGTGCCAGCAGTTTAAGTAGGGACAGGCTTAACTATGGCTACACCTTC.

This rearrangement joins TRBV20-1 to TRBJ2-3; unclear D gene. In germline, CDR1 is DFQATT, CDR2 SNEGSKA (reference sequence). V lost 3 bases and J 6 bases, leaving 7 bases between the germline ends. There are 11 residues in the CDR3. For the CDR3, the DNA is TGCAGTGCTAGTCTGTTGGATACGCAGTATTTT. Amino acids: CSASLLDTQYF.

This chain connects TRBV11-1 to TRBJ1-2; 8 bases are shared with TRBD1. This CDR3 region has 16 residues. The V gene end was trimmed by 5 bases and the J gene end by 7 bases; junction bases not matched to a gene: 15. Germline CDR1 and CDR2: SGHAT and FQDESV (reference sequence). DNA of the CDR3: TGTGCCAGCAGCCCTTCACCGGGACAGGACTTCTCTGGCTACACCTTC. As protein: CASSPSPGQDFSGYTF.

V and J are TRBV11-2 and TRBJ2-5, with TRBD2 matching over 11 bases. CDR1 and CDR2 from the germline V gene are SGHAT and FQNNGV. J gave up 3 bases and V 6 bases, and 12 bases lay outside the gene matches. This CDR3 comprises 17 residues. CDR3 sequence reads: CASRERPSGGSKETQYF. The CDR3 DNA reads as TGTGCCAGCAGAGAAAGGCCTAGCGGGGGGTCGAAAGAGACCCAGTACTTC.

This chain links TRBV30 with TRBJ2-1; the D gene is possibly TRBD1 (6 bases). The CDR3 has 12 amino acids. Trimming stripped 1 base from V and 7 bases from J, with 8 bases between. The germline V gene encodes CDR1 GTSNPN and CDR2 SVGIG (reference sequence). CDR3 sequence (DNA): TGTGCCTGGAGTGGGGGGCTAAATGAGCAGTTCTTC. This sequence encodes CAWSGGLNEQFF.

The CDR3 loop is CASSLRAQFGTEAFF. The CDR3, as DNA: TGTGCCAGCAGCTTGAGGGCACAATTCGGGACTGAAGCTTTCTTT. This chain uses TRBV5-6 with TRBJ1-1; no firm D call. V lost 1 base and J 5 bases, leaving 15 bases between the germline ends. CDR1 and CDR2 from the germline V gene are SGHDT and YYEEEE. CDR3 size: 15 residues.